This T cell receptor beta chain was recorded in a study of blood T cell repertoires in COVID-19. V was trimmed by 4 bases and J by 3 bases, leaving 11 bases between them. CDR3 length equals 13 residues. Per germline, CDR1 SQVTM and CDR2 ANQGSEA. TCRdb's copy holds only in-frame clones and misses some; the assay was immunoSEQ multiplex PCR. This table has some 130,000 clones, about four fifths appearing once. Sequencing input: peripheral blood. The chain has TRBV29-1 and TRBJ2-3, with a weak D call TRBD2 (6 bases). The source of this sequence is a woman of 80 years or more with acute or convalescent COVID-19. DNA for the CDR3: TGCAGCGTTGTTAGCGGAGGGACAGATACGCAGTATTTT. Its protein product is CSVVSGGTDTQYF.